This T cell receptor (beta chain) was observed in a study of cytomegalovirus exposure and HLA in healthy donors. Study as a whole: The use of the same platform for the 120 validation repertoires and the roughly 700 first-cohort repertoires was reported by a later analysis. Points from the study as a whole: Researchers reported that a few CMV-associated chains were confirmed in vitro as CMV antigen-specific. A later analysis found first-cohort TCR clusters tended to co-occur in the 120 validation repertoires. It was fewer than 200 TCR beta chains that were listed as cytomegalovirus-associated.

CDR3 length equals 20 residues. CDR1 and CDR2 (germline): KGHSH, LQKENI. The V gene lost 2 bases and the J gene lost 0 bases, with 23 bases spanning the gap. To note about this clone: Its antigen is still unknown.

Sequencing used immunoSEQ multiplex PCR; TCRdb keeps in-frame clones, though not all of them. The sample carries some 130,000 clones, around four fifths recorded once. The sample consisted of PBMCs. This TCR was sampled from a woman under 40 in good health and CMV-seronegative. The V gene is TRBV18, the J gene TRBJ2-1, with a weak D call TRBD1 (6 bases). The CDR3: CASSPNKPTSRGGSYNEQFF. DNA of the CDR3: TGTGCCAGCTCACCAAACAAACCGACAAGCCGAGGGGGCTCCTACAATGAGCAGTTCTTC.